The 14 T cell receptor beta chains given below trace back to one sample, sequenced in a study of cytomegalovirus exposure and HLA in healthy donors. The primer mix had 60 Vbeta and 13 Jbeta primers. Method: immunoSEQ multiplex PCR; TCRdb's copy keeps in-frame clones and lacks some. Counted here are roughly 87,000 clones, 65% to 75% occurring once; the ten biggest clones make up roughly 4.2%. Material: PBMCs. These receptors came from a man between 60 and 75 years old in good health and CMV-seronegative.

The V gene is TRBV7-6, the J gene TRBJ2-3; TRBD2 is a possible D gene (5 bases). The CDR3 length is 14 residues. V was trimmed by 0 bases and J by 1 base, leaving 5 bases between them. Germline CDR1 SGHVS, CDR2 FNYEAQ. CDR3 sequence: CASSLASGTDTQYF. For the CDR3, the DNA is TGTGCCAGCAGCTTAGCTAGCGGCACAGATACGCAGTATTTT.

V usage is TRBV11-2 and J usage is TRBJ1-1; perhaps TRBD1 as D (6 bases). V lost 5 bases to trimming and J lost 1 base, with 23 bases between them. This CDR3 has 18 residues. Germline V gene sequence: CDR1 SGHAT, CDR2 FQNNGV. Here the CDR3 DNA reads TGTGCCAGCAGCCCAAGGGGGGGAACGGTACTGGGGAACACTGAAGCTTTCTTT. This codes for CASSPRGGTVLGNTEAFF.

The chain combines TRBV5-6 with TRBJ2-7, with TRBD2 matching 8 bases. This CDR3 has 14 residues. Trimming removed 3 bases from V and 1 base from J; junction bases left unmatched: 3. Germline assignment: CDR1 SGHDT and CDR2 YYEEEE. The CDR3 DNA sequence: TGTGCCAGCAGCTCGAGCGGGGGTTCCTACGAGCAGTACTTC. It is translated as CASSSSGGSYEQYF.

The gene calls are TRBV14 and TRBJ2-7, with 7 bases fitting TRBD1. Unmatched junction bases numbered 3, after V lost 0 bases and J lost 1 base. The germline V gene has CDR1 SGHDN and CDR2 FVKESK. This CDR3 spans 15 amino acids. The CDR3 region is CASSQEVRGSYEQYF. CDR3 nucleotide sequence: TGTGCCAGCAGCCAAGAAGTCAGGGGGTCCTACGAGCAGTACTTC.

The CDR3 bases are TGCGCCAGCAGCTTTTCTACAGTCGGTGCTGAAGCTTTCTTT. Translated, it gives CASSFSTVGAEAFF. This chain joins TRBV5-1 and TRBJ1-1, with D unclear. The CDR3 runs to 14 residues. Germline values: CDR1 SGHRS, CDR2 YFSETQ. Deletions cut 2 bases from V and 6 bases from J, with 14 bases between.

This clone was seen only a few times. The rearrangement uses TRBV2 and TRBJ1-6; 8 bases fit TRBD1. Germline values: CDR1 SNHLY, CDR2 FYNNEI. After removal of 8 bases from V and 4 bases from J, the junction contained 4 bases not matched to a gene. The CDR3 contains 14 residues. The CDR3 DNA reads TGTGCCAGCGTACAGGGGGTGTATAATTCACCCCTCCACTTT. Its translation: CASVQGVYNSPLHF.

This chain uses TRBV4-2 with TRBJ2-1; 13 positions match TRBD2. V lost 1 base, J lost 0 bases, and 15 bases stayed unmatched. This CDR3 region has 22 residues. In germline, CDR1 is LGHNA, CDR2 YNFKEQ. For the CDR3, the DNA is TGTGCCAGCAGCCAAGCTGATACTAGCGGGGGGGCCATTATTCGCTCCTACAATGAGCAGTTCTTC. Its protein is CASSQADTSGGAIIRSYNEQFF.

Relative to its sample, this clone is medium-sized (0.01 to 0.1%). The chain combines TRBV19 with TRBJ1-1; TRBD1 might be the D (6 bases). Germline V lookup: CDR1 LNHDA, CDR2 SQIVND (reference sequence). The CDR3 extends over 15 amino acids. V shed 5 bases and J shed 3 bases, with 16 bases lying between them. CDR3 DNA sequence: TGTGCCAGTAGTTTCTTACAGGGTAGGGACACTGAAGCTTTCTTT. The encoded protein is CASSFLQGRDTEAFF.

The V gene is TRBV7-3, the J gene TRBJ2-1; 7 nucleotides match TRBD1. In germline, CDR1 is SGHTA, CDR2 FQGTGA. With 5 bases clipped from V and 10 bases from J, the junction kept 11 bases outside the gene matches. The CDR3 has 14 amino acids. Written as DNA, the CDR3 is TGTGCCAGCAGCCTCCCGACAGGGAATGGGGAGCAGTTCTTC. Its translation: CASSLPTGNGEQFF.

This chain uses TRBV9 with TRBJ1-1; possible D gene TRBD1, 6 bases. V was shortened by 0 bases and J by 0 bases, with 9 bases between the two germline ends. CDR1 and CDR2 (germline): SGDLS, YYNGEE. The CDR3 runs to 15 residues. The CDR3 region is CASSVDGDMNTEAFF. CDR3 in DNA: TGTGCCAGCAGCGTAGACGGGGACATGAACACTGAAGCTTTCTTT.

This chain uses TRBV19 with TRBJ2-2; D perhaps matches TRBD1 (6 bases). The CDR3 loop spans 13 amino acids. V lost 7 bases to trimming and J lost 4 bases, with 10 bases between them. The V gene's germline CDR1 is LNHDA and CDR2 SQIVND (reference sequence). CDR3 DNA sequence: TGTGCCAGTAACTCACAGGGCACCGGGGAGCTGTTTTTT. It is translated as CASNSQGTGELFF.

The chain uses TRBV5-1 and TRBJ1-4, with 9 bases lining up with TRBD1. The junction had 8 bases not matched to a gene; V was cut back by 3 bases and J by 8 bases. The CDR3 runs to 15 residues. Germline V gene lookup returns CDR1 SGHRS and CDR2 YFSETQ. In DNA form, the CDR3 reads TGCGCCAGCAGCTCCCGGACAGGGGCGGACGAAAAACTGTTTTTT. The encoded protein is CASSSRTGADEKLFF.

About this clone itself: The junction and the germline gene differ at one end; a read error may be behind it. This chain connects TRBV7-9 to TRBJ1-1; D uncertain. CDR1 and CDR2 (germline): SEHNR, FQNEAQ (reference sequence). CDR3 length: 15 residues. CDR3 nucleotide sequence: TGTTCCAGCAGCTTAGTTGAGGGCGGATACACTGAAGCTTTCTTT. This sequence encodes CSSSLVEGGYTEAFF.

CDR3: CASGAGGPGGSTDTQYF. DNA of the CDR3: TGTGCCAGTGGCGCGGGGGGGCCAGGTGGTAGCACAGATACGCAGTATTTT. The rearrangement joins TRBV19 to TRBJ2-3, with 9 bases fitting TRBD2. This CDR3 contains 17 residues. Germline V gene data show CDR1 as LNHDA and CDR2 as SQIVND (reference sequence). V was clipped by 8 bases and J by 0 bases; unmatched bases: 12. Variable domain in full (rest from reference TRBV19 and TRBJ2-3): DGGITQSPKYLFRKEGQNVTLSCEQNLNHDAMYWYRQDPGQGLRLIYYSQIVNDFQKGDIAEGYSVSREKKESFPLTVTSAQKNPTAFYLCASGAGGPGGSTDTQYFGPGTRLTVL.